This entry concerns a single TCR beta chain. Random hexamers served to reverse transcribe about 0.5 to 1 ug RNA. TCR beta CDR3 was amplified by immunoSEQ multiplex PCR. This amplification extended across 54 Vbeta and 13 Jbeta segments. Via MiXCR, TCRdb re-called the immunoSEQ multiplex PCR reads, giving one row per CDR3 protein. The sample includes 170,000 or so distinct CDR3 sequences, about 94% of them seen just once. TCR beta sequencing was performed on blood CD8+ and CD4+ T cells. This sample was included in a study of CD8 T cells in Susac syndrome. CDR3 size: 16 residues. Germline CDR1 is SGHNT and CDR2 is YYREEE (reference sequence). V lost 4 bases, J lost 5 bases, and 6 bases stayed unmatched.

The source is a human donor with multiple sclerosis. The V gene is TRBV5-4, the J gene TRBJ2-3, with 14 nucleotides matching TRBD2. Sequencing was carried out using CD4+ T cells from PBMCs. The CDR3 loop is CASSMGTSGRRDTQYF. The CDR3 DNA reads as TGTGCCAGCAGCATGGGGACTAGCGGGAGACGAGATACGCAGTATTTT.